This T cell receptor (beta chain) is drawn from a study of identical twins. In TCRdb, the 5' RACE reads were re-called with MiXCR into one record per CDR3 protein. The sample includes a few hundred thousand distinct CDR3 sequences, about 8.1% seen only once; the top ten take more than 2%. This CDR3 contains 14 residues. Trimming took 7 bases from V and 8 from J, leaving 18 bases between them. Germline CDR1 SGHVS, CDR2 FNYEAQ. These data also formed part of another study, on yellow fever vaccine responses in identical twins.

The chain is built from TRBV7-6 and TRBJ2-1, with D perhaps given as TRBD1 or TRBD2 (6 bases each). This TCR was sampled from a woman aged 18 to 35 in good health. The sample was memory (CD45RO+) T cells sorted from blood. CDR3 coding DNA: TGTGCCAGCACCAAACACCTAAGGGGGGATGAGCAGTTCTTC. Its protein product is CASTKHLRGDEQFF.